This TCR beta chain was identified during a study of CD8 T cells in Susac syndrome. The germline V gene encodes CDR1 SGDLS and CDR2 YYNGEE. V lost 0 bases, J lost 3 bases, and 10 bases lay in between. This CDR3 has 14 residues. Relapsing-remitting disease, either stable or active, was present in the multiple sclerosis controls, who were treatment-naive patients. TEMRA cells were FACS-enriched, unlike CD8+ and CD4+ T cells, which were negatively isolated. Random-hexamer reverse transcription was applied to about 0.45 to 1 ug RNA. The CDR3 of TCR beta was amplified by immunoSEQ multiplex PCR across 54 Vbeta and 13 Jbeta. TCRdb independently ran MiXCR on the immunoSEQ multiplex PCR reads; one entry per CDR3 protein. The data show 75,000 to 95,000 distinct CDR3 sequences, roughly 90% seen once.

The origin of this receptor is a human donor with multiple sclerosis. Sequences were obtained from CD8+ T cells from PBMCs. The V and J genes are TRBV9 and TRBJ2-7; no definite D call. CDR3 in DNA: TGTGCCAGCAGCGTAGGGATTCTCGGCTACGAGCAGTACTTC. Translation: CASSVGILGYEQYF.